The present entry profiles one TCR beta chain with its context. The antigen remains undetermined. This PCR relied on a set of 60 Vbeta primers and 13 Jbeta primers. The assay was immunoSEQ multiplex PCR, and TCRdb's table has in-frame clones only and misses some. The sample yields more than 95,000 clones, 10% seen once. This entry is derived from a study of cytomegalovirus exposure and HLA in healthy donors. For the study at large: From about 179 million T cells, an earlier analysis saw approximately 110 million unique TCR beta sequences. Study-wide results and limits: In a later analysis, HLA-associated beta chains showed higher expansion and lower generation probabilities than comparable chains. Relative to the approximately 670-donor mean, N-insertions were reportedly fewer in an Asian-associated ancestry cluster in a later analysis.

After removal of 4 bases from V and 1 base from J, the junction contained 13 bases not matched to a gene. Germline V CDR1 and CDR2: SGHRS, YFSETQ. This CDR3 is built from 19 residues. The clonotype originates from a man in his forties in good health and CMV-seropositive. The chain is built from TRBV5-1 and TRBJ2-3, with 12 bases identical to TRBD2. Material for sequencing was PBMCs. The CDR3, as DNA: TGCGCCAGCAGCGGCCGGGGACTAGCGGGTCGGGGCGGCACAGATACGCAGTATTTT. Translation gives CASSGRGLAGRGGTDTQYF.